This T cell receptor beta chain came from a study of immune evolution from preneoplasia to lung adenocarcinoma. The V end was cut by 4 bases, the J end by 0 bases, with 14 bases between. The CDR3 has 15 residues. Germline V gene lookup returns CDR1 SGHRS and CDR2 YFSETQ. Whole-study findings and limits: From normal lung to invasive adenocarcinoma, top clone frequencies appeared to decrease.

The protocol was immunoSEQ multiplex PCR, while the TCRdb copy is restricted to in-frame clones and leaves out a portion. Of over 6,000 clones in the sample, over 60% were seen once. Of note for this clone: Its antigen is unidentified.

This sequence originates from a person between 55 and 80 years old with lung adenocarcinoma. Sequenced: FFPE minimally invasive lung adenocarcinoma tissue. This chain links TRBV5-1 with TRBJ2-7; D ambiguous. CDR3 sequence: CASSAGYTDSYEQYF. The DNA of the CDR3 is TGCGCCAGCAGCGCAGGCTACACAGACTCCTACGAGCAGTACTTC.